Listed here are 30 T cell receptor beta chains from one sample, sequenced in a study of control samples from healthy donors and cancer patients. Generated by immunoSEQ multiplex PCR, the TCRdb table keeps only in-frame clones and is missing some. The sample lists over 60,000 clones, roughly 90% occurring once. Sequencing was done on a sample of PBMCs. The receptors derive from a woman aged 55-69 years with head and neck cancer.

The V gene is TRBV6-1, the J gene TRBJ1-1; D is unresolved. The CDR3 covers 13 residues. The V and J ends lost 1 base and 5 bases respectively, with 8 bases between them. The V gene's germline CDR1 is MNHNS and CDR2 SASEGT. CDR3 sequence: CASSEVAQTEAFF. The CDR3 nucleotides read TGTGCCAGCAGTGAAGTGGCACAAACTGAAGCTTTCTTT.

V and J are TRBV10-3 and TRBJ2-1, with TRBD2 identical over 8 bases. V was pared by 4 bases and J by 4 bases, with 27 bases of the junction left unmatched. The CDR3 has 22 residues. Germline V gene sequence: CDR1 ENHRY, CDR2 SYGVKD. CDR3 DNA: TGTGCCATCAGTGGACCCGGGACTACGGGGATGAAGAGCGGGAGACGGTACAATGAGCAGTTCTTC. This codes for CAISGPGTTGMKSGRRYNEQFF.

The chain has TRBV4-1 and TRBJ1-5; D remains unclear. Germline V CDR1 and CDR2: MGHRA, YSYEKL. This CDR3 has 13 amino acids. The germline V and J ends were trimmed by 4 bases and 7 bases, with 11 bases remaining between them. The DNA of the CDR3 is TGCGCCAGCAGCCCTGCCTTGGGGCAGCCCCAGCATTTT. Protein: CASSPALGQPQHF.

The gene calls are TRBV28 and TRBJ1-6; a weak D match, TRBD1 (6 bases). Germline V gene lookup returns CDR1 MDHEN and CDR2 SYDVKM. V was trimmed by 1 base and J by 6 bases, leaving 13 bases between them. There are 16 residues in the CDR3. In DNA, the CDR3 is TGTGCCAGCAGTTTATCCCAACAGGGTTTTAATTCACCCCTCCACTTT. Residues: CASSLSQQGFNSPLHF.

The CDR3 sequence: CASSHGGQGYNSPLHF. The CDR3 DNA is TGTGCCAGCAGCCATGGCGGACAGGGCTATAATTCACCCCTCCACTTT. V usage is TRBV3-1 (or the pseudogene TRBV3-2) and J usage is TRBJ1-6; TRBD1 matches at 8 bases. The CDR3 covers 16 residues. The V gene end was trimmed by 3 bases and the J gene end by 3 bases; junction bases not matched to a gene: 4. The germline V gene has CDR1 LGHDT and CDR2 YNNKEL (reference sequence).

V is TRBV4-1 and J is TRBJ2-7; 7 nucleotides line up with TRBD1. J was trimmed by 4 bases and V by 4 bases; bases with no gene match: 10. This CDR3 comprises 15 residues. Germline V gives CDR1 MGHRA, CDR2 YSYEKL. This CDR3 is CASSLSLTGEYEQYF. CDR3 bases: TGCGCCAGCAGCCTAAGCCTTACAGGGGAATACGAGCAGTACTTC.

The V call is TRBV2, the J call TRBJ2-1; the D is unclear. Trimming took 3 bases from V and 3 from J, leaving 12 bases between them. This CDR3 has 15 residues. The germline V gene has CDR1 SNHLY and CDR2 FYNNEI. In DNA form, the CDR3 reads TGTGCCAGCAGTGATCGAGGTAGCTACTACAATGAGCAGTTCTTC. It translates to CASSDRGSYYNEQFF.

The chain has TRBV29-1 and TRBJ2-2; D is unclear. This CDR3 has 13 residues. CDR1 is SQVTM and CDR2 is ANQGSEA in the germline V gene. Trimming took off 7 bases at V and 4 bases at J, with 13 bases between the two ends. The CDR3 region has the DNA TGCAGCGCCGGAGACAAAATCACCGGGGAGCTGTTTTTT. It specifies CSAGDKITGELFF.

V and J are TRBV29-1 and TRBJ2-1; TRBD2 matches at 10 bases. The V gene end was trimmed by 4 bases and the J gene end by 5 bases; junction bases not matched to a gene: 2. The V gene's germline CDR1 is SQVTM and CDR2 ANQGSEA. The CDR3 sequence is 13 residues long. Here the CDR3 reads CSVVAGGDNEQFF. CDR3 nucleotides: TGCAGCGTTGTAGCGGGAGGCGACAATGAGCAGTTCTTC.

The V and J genes are TRBV24-1 and TRBJ1-1, with a weak D call TRBD1 (5 bases). In germline, CDR1 is KGHDR, CDR2 SFDVKD. The CDR3 is 16 residues long. V was cut by 4 bases and J by 1 base, with 15 bases left in between. The CDR3 is CATSDHQGIGNTEAFF. In DNA, the CDR3 is TGTGCCACCAGTGACCATCAGGGTATAGGGAACACTGAAGCTTTCTTT.

The chain carries TRBV25-1 and TRBJ2-1, with D possibly being TRBD1 (6 bases). This CDR3 contains 15 residues. The germline V gene has CDR1 MGHDK and CDR2 SYGVNS. V was cut by 4 bases and J by 2 bases, with 12 bases left in between. CDR3 nucleotide sequence: TGTGCCAGCAGTGCAACCAGGGGACCCTACAATGAGCAGTTCTTC. Translated, it gives CASSATRGPYNEQFF. The whole variable domain, filled in from reference TRBV25-1 and TRBJ2-1, reads EADIYQTPRYLVIGTGKKITLECSQTMGHDKMYWYQQDPGMELHLIHYSYGVNSTEKGDLSSESTVSRIRTEHFPLTLESARPSHTSQYLCASSATRGPYNEQFFGPGTRLTVL.

The chain combines TRBV18 with TRBJ1-1; perhaps TRBD1 as D (5 bases). V lost 4 bases to trimming and J lost 6 bases, with 9 bases between them. The CDR3 is 12 residues long. Germline values: CDR1 KGHSH, CDR2 LQKENI. The CDR3 sequence is CASSRSGSEAFF. The DNA for the CDR3 is TGTGCCAGCTCACGTTCAGGGTCTGAAGCTTTCTTT.

J is TRBJ2-3 and V is TRBV28, with 7 bases lining up with TRBD2. The J segment lost 6 bases and the V segment lost 8 bases, leaving 11 bases of the junction unmatched. CDR1 is MDHEN and CDR2 is SYDVKM in the germline V gene. The CDR3 has 14 amino acids. The CDR3 protein is CASLMASGVDTQYF. In nucleotides, the CDR3 is TGTGCCAGCCTCATGGCTAGCGGAGTCGATACGCAGTATTTT.

This clone came up once. The chain couples TRBV28 to TRBJ2-3; D perhaps matches TRBD2 (5 bases). The CDR3 runs to 13 residues. V dropped 4 bases and J dropped 0 bases, with 5 bases sitting between them. The V gene's germline CDR1 is MDHEN and CDR2 SYDVKM. The CDR3 loop reads CASSWESTDTQYF. The CDR3 DNA follows: TGTGCCAGCAGTTGGGAGAGCACAGATACGCAGTATTTT.

The chain uses TRBV12-3 or TRBV12-4 and TRBJ2-7, with D unresolved. This CDR3 region has 12 residues. V was pared by 3 bases and J by 7 bases, with 10 bases between. CDR3 in amino acids: CASSLISGEQYF. In DNA, the CDR3 is TGTGCCAGCAGTTTGATTTCTGGTGAGCAGTACTTC.

This clone was recorded only once. CDR3 region: CASSPRGTSGSKVDEQFF. DNA for the CDR3: TGTGCCAGCAGCCCTCGGGGGACTAGCGGGAGTAAAGTCGATGAGCAGTTCTTC. The gene calls are TRBV3-1 (or the pseudogene TRBV3-2) and TRBJ2-1; the match to TRBD2 covers 14 bases. The junction had 13 bases not matched to a gene; V was cut back by 4 bases and J by 8 bases. The CDR3 has 18 residues. Germline V lookup: CDR1 LGHDT, CDR2 YNNKEL (reference sequence).

J is TRBJ2-7 and V is TRBV6-2 or TRBV6-3, with 8 bases that match TRBD1. The ends lost 4 bases at V and 0 bases at J; junction bases unmatched: 11. Germline CDR1 and CDR2: MNHEY and SVGEGT. The CDR3 covers 17 residues. The CDR3 spells CASSSGGHGGDSYEQYF. The CDR3 coding sequence is TGTGCCAGCAGTTCAGGGGGCCACGGCGGAGACTCCTACGAGCAGTACTTC.

This chain links TRBV20-1 with TRBJ1-1; D gene ambiguous. Per germline, CDR1 DFQATT and CDR2 SNEGSKA (reference sequence). This CDR3 comprises 11 residues. Trimming left V 6 bases short and J 3 bases short, with 8 bases between. In nucleotides, the CDR3 is TGCAGTGCGCCGTCTCACACTGAAGCTTTCTTT. This gives the protein CSAPSHTEAFF.

The gene calls are TRBV24-1 and TRBJ2-5; 9 positions agree with TRBD1. V lost 3 bases, J lost 3 bases, and 4 bases stayed unmatched. Germline V gene lookup returns CDR1 KGHDR and CDR2 SFDVKD. The CDR3 loop spans 15 amino acids. The CDR3 is CATSDRDRAEETQYF. The CDR3 nucleotides read TGTGCCACCAGTGATCGGGACAGGGCCGAAGAGACCCAGTACTTC.

This chain joins TRBV7-2 and TRBJ2-3, with 7 bases matching TRBD2. Germline V gene sequence: CDR1 SGHTA, CDR2 FQGNSA. The CDR3 spans 16 residues. J gave up 2 bases and V 5 bases, and 10 bases lay outside the gene matches. CDR3 sequence: CASSRKTAGTTDTQYF. CDR3 bases: TGTGCCAGCAGCCGTAAAACAGCGGGAACCACAGATACGCAGTATTTT.

The chain uses TRBV7-2 and TRBJ2-2; D is unresolved. The V gene's germline CDR1 is SGHTA and CDR2 FQGNSA. This CDR3 region has 16 residues. V was shortened by 5 bases and J by 2 bases, with 15 bases between the two germline ends. The CDR3 reads CASSLNSVSNTGELFF. The CDR3 coding sequence is TGTGCCAGCAGCCTGAACTCCGTCTCAAACACCGGGGAGCTGTTTTTT.

This sequence joins TRBV3-1 (or the pseudogene TRBV3-2) and TRBJ2-1, with D possibly being TRBD2 (7 bases). CDR3 length: 16 amino acids. V lost 1 base to trimming and J lost 11 bases, with 21 bases between them. The germline gives CDR1 LGHDT, CDR2 YNNKEL (reference sequence). The CDR3 DNA is TGTGCCAGCAGCCAAGGAAGGACTAGAGGGGGGGGTCAGCAGTTCTTC. Its translation: CASSQGRTRGGGQQFF.

This sequence joins TRBV5-8 and TRBJ1-2; D gene uncertain. V was trimmed by 6 bases and J by 8 bases, leaving 11 bases between them. This CDR3 spans 11 amino acids. CDR1 SGHTS and CDR2 YDEGEE come from the germline V gene. The CDR3 DNA reads as TGTGCCAGCACCCTCGTATGGGGCTACACCTTC. This translates into CASTLVWGYTF.

The chain recombines TRBV15 with TRBJ2-1; D possibly uses TRBD1 or TRBD2 (5 bases each). Per the germline V gene, CDR1 is LNHNV and CDR2 is YYDKDF (reference sequence). The CDR3 sequence is 14 residues long. V lost 5 bases and J 7 bases, leaving 15 bases between the germline ends. CDR3: CATSPFSGGNEQFF. The CDR3 DNA reads as TGTGCCACCAGCCCCTTTTCTGGGGGTAATGAGCAGTTCTTC. Filled out from reference TRBV15 and TRBJ2-1, the complete variable domain reads DAMVIQNPRYQVTQFGKPVTLSCSQTLNHNVMYWYQQKSSQAPKLLFHYYDKDFNNEADTPDNFQSRRPNTSFCFLDIRSPGLGDTAMYLCATSPFSGGNEQFFGPGTRLTVL.

The rearrangement joins TRBV5-6 to TRBJ1-4; the match to TRBD1 covers 7 bases. The V gene's germline CDR1 is SGHDT and CDR2 YYEEEE. The junction had 8 bases not matched to a gene; V was cut back by 0 bases and J by 0 bases. The CDR3 covers 18 residues. The CDR3 DNA reads TGTGCCAGCAGCTTGGCGGCCAGGGGGACTCCAACTAATGAAAAACTGTTTTTT. Its protein is CASSLAARGTPTNEKLFF.

A single count supports this clone. The chain recombines TRBV7-9 with TRBJ1-2; D perhaps matches TRBD1 (6 bases). The length of the CDR3 is 16 residues. V gave up 1 base and J gave up 3 bases, with 15 bases separating them. CDR1 is SEHNR and CDR2 is FQNEAQ in the germline V gene (reference sequence). CDR3 loop: CASSLGFRGDYYGYTF. In DNA form, the CDR3 reads TGTGCCAGCAGCTTAGGTTTCAGGGGTGATTACTATGGCTACACCTTC. Supplemented by reference TRBV7-9 and TRBJ1-2, the full variable domain reads DTGVSQNPRHKITKRGQNVTFRCDPISEHNRLYWYRQTLGQGPEFLTYFQNEAQLEKSRLLSDRFSAERPKGSFSTLEIQRTEQGDSAMYLCASSLGFRGDYYGYTFGSGTRLTVV.

CDR3 bases: TGCGCCAGCAGTGAGTGGAGGTGTGAACCTTTTCTGTTTTTT. Amino acids: CASSEWRCEPFLFF. The genes are TRBV10-1 and TRBJ2-2; a weak D match, TRBD2 (5 bases). CDR1 is WNHNN, CDR2 SYGVQD, per germline (reference sequence). Between the trimmed V and J ends, which lost 1 base and 14 bases, there was a span of 17 bases. This CDR3 is 14 amino acids long.

The J gene is TRBJ2-7, the V gene TRBV11-2; D unclear. Per germline, CDR1 SGHAT and CDR2 FQNNGV. With 6 bases removed from V and 3 bases from J, the gap between germline ends came to 12 bases. The length of the CDR3 is 13 residues. The CDR3 nucleotides are TGTGCCAGCAGGCGCCCCGACGGCTACGAGCAGTACTTC. It codes for CASRRPDGYEQYF. The whole variable domain, filled in from reference TRBV11-2 and TRBJ2-7, reads EAGVAQSPRYKIIEKRQSVAFWCNPISGHATLYWYQQILGQGPKLLIQFQNNGVVDDSQLPKDRFSAERLKGVDSTLKIQPAKLEDSAVYLCASRRPDGYEQYFGPGTRLTVT.

The chain joins TRBV11-3 to TRBJ2-2; no clear D. The V gene lost 1 base and the J gene lost 6 bases, with 6 bases spanning the gap. The CDR3 is made up of 13 amino acids. Germline assignment: CDR1 SGHNT and CDR2 YENEEA. The CDR3 sequence: CASSLGVSGELFF. The CDR3 DNA reads as TGTGCCAGCAGCTTAGGAGTTTCCGGGGAGCTGTTTTTT.

The J gene is TRBJ1-6, the V gene TRBV15; D remains unclear. Trimming stripped 3 bases from V and 4 bases from J, with 13 bases between. This CDR3 comprises 16 residues. Germline V gene lookup returns CDR1 LNHNV and CDR2 YYDKDF (reference sequence). CDR3 residues: CATSSNLGGYNSPLHF. The CDR3 coding sequence is TGTGCCACCAGCAGCAATCTAGGCGGATATAATTCACCCCTCCACTTT. Full variable domain (outside the CDR3, taken from reference TRBV15 and TRBJ1-6): DAMVIQNPRYQVTQFGKPVTLSCSQTLNHNVMYWYQQKSSQAPKLLFHYYDKDFNNEADTPDNFQSRRPNTSFCFLDIRSPGLGDTAMYLCATSSNLGGYNSPLHFGNGTRLTVT.